This entry features one T cell receptor beta chain sequence. In the authors' methods: Reference gene primers were amplified, and this amplification served to estimate nucleated cell counts. The repertoire was sequenced with immunoSEQ multiplex PCR; TCRdb's copy has only in-frame clones and lacks some. That table supplies the V and J calls and clone size; D and trimming were determined from the DNA. The table shows 80,000 to 95,000 clones, with over 80% occurring only once. This sample is part of a study of blood T cell repertoires in COVID-19. Whole-study context: Researchers got acute and convalescent COVID-19 samples from the United States, Italy and Spain. T cells, B-cell-depleted T cells, or PBMCs provided the cDNA or gDNA that served as material.

Sample: peripheral blood. This clonotype was sampled from a woman aged 80 or older with active or convalescent COVID-19.

DNA of the CDR3: TGCAGTGCGGACGGAGGGGAAAAACTGTTTTTT. As protein: CSADGGEKLFF. The chain carries TRBV20-1 and TRBJ1-4; D is undetermined. In germline, CDR1 is DFQATT, CDR2 SNEGSKA (reference sequence). This CDR3 region has 11 residues. The ends were cut back, 6 bases at V and 8 bases at J, with 10 bases in the middle.